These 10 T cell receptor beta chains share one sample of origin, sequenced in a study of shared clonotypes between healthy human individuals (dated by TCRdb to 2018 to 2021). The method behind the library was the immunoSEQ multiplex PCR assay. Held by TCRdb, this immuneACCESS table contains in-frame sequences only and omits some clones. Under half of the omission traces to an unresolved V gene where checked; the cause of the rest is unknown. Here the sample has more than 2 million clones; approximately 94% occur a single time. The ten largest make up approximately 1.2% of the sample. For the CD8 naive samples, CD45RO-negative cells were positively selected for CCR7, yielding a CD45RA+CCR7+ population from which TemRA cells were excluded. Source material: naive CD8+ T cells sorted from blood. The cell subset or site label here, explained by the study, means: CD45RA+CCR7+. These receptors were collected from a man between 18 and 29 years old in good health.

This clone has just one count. CDR3 nucleotide sequence: TGTGCCAGCAGAGAACACAGTTCCAATCAGCCCCAGCATTTT. Its translation is CASREHSSNQPQHF. The chain links TRBV2 to TRBJ1-5; unclear D gene. In germline, CDR1 is SNHLY, CDR2 FYNNEI. This CDR3 spans 14 amino acids. V was clipped by 6 bases and J by 3 bases, with 12 bases between them.

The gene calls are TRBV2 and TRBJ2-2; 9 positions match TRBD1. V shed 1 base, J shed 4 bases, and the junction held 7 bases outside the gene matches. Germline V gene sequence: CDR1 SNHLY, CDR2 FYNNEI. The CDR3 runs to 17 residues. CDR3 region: CASSEGSTGGSTGELFF. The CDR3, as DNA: TGTGCCAGCAGTGAAGGTTCGACAGGGGGGAGCACCGGGGAGCTGTTTTTT.

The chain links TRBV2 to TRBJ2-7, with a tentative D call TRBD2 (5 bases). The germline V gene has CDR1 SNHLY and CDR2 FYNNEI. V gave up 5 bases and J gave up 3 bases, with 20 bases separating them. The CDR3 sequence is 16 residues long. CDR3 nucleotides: TGTGCCAGCAGTTCCCCGAGGTCGGGAAATCTCTACGAGCAGTACTTC. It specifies CASSSPRSGNLYEQYF.

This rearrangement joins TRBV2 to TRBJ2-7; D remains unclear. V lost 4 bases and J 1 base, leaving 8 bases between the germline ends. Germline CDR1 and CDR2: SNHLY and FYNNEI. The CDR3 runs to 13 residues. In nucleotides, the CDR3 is TGTGCCAGCAGTGTCCCAGAATCCTACGAGCAGTACTTC. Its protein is CASSVPESYEQYF.

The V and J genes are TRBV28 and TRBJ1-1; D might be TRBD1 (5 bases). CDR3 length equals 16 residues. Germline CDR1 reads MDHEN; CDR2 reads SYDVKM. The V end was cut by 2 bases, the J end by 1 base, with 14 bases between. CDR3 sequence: CASSLGWGDENTEAFF. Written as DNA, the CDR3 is TGTGCCAGCAGTTTAGGATGGGGGGATGAGAACACTGAAGCTTTCTTT. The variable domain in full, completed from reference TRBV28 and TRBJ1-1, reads DVKVTQSSRYLVKRTGEKVFLECVQDMDHENMFWYRQDPGLGLRLIYFSYDVKMKEKGDIPEGYSVSREKKERFSLILESASTNQTSMYLCASSLGWGDENTEAFFGQGTRLTVV.

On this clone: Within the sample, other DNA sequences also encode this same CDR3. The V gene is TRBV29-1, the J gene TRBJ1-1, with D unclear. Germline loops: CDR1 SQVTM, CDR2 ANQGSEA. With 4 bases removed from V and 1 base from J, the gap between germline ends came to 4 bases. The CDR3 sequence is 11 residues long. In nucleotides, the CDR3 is TGCAGCGTTGGTGAGAACACTGAAGCTTTCTTT. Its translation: CSVGENTEAFF.

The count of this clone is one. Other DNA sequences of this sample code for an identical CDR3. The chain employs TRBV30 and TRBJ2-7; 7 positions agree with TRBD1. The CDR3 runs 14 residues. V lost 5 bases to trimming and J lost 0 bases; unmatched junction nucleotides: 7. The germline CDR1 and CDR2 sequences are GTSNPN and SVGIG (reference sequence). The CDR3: CAWSTGANSYEQYF. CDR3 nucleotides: TGTGCCTGGTCTACAGGGGCCAACTCCTACGAGCAGTACTTC.

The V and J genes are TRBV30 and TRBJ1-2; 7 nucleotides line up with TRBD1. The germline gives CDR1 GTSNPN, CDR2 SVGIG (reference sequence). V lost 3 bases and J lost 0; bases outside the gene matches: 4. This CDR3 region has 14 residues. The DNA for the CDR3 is TGTGCCTGGAGAGTACAGGGGTCTAACTATGGCTACACCTTC. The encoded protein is CAWRVQGSNYGYTF.

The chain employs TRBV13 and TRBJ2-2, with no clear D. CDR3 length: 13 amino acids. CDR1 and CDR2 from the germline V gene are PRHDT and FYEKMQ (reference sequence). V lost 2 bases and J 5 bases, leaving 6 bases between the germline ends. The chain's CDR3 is CASSLMATGELFF. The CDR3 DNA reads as TGTGCCAGCAGCTTAATGGCGACCGGGGAGCTGTTTTTT.

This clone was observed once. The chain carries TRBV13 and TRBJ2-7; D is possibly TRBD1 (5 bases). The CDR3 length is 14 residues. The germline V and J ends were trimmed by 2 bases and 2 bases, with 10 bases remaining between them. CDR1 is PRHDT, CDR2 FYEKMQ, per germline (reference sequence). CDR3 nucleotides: TGTGCCAGCAGCTTACAGGGCAACCCCTACGAGCAGTACTTC. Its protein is CASSLQGNPYEQYF.